The 7 T cell receptor beta chains in this list originate from one sample, sequenced in a study of blood T cell repertoires in COVID-19 (dated by TCRdb to the early 2020s). The library came from the immunoSEQ multiplex PCR assay. TCRdb limited this immuneACCESS table to in-frame rearrangements with V and J called. A share of clones is missing; checked studies link under half to unresolved V genes, and the rest is unexplained. Within this sample are 95,000 to 150,000 clones, with around four fifths of them counted one time only. The ten largest clones represent 16% of the sample. Sequencing was performed on peripheral blood. These receptors all come from a man in his 60s with active or convalescent COVID-19.

This clone is a singleton in its sample. This chain joins TRBV27 and TRBJ1-1; TRBD1 might be the D (6 bases). The CDR3 runs to 15 residues. V shed 4 bases and J shed 0 bases, with 12 bases lying between them. CDR1 MNHEY and CDR2 SMNVEV come from the germline V gene (reference sequence). Here the CDR3 DNA reads TGTGCCAGCAGTTCACCCAGGGGATTGAACACTGAAGCTTTCTTT. Translated, it gives CASSSPRGLNTEAFF.

The chain recombines TRBV30 with TRBJ2-7; D is unclear. The CDR3 runs to 10 residues. Germline V lookup: CDR1 GTSNPN, CDR2 SVGIG (reference sequence). CDR3 loop: CALRAYEQYF. The CDR3 DNA is TGTGCATTGCGAGCCTACGAGCAGTACTTC. The complete variable domain, with remaining parts taken from reference TRBV30 and TRBJ2-7, reads SQTIHQWPATLVQPVGSPLSLECTVEGTSNPNLYWYRQAAGRGLQLLFYSVGIGQISSEVPQNLSASRPQDRQFILSSKKLLLSDSGFYLCALRAYEQYFGPGTRLTVT.

This chain joins TRBV6-5 and TRBJ2-7, with 7 bases fitting TRBD2. Unmatched junction bases numbered 14, after V lost 5 bases and J lost 7 bases. The CDR3 spans 15 residues. Looked up from germline, CDR1 is MNHEY and CDR2 is SVGAGI. CDR3 coding DNA: TGTGCCAGCAGTCCCCGGGGAGGGGCCACAAGGGAGCAGTACTTC. It is translated as CASSPRGGATREQYF.

The chain joins TRBV13 to TRBJ2-7; TRBD2 aligns across 15 bases. The CDR3 spans 19 residues. V lost 1 base, J lost 4 bases, and 11 bases stayed unmatched. From germline, CDR1 is PRHDT and CDR2 FYEKMQ (reference sequence). This chain's CDR3 is CASSLDVGLAGGEGYEQYF. CDR3 DNA: TGTGCCAGCAGCTTAGATGTGGGACTAGCGGGAGGTGAAGGGTACGAGCAGTACTTC.

The chain is built from TRBV11-1 and TRBJ2-3; D is unclear. This CDR3 has 16 amino acids. Looked up from germline, CDR1 is SGHAT and CDR2 is FQDESV (reference sequence). V was cut by 1 base and J by 4 bases, with 15 bases left in between. CDR3 in amino acids: CASSLGRRSNSDTQYF. CDR3 nucleotide sequence: TGTGCCAGCAGCTTAGGGCGGCGGTCGAATTCAGATACGCAGTATTTT.

The chain uses TRBV7-8 and TRBJ2-5; 12 nucleotides match TRBD2. Trimming cost V 1 base and J 7 bases; bases outside gene matches: 4. The CDR3 has 15 amino acids. In germline, CDR1 is SGHVS, CDR2 FQNEAQ. CDR3: CASSLELAGGGTQYF. CDR3 in DNA: TGTGCCAGCAGCTTAGAACTAGCGGGGGGAGGGACCCAGTACTTC.

The chain links TRBV10-3 to TRBJ2-1; 10 nucleotides align to TRBD2. Trimming at V came to 2 bases and at J to 5 bases, leaving 9 bases not matched to a gene. The CDR3 is 17 amino acids. Germline values: CDR1 ENHRY, CDR2 SYGVKD. CDR3: CAISEPKGLATHNEQFF. As DNA, the CDR3 is TGTGCCATCAGTGAGCCCAAGGGACTAGCGACCCACAATGAGCAGTTCTTC.